These 26 T cell receptor beta chains originate from one sample sequenced in a study of OX40 agonist ivuxolimab in advanced cancers. Clones were sequenced by immunoSEQ multiplex PCR, and TCRdb holds only the in-frame ones, with some missing. Among fewer than 85,000 clones, 90% were seen once, and the ten largest hold about 0.7%. The source was CD4+ or CD8+ T cells sorted from blood, collected in a trial of the OX40 agonist ivuxolimab. The receptors here all came from an adult with an advanced solid tumor such as melanoma, head and neck, liver or kidney cancer.

This chain joins TRBV28 and TRBJ2-3; D gene uncertain. There are 18 residues in the CDR3. Germline loops: CDR1 MDHEN, CDR2 SYDVKM. With 6 bases removed from V and 1 base from J, the gap between germline ends came to 23 bases. CDR3 nucleotide sequence: TGTGCCAGCAGCCCGGCGGCCCTTGAGAGTACTCGCACAGATACGCAGTATTTT. Its translation is CASSPAALESTRTDTQYF.

The chain links TRBV5-4 to TRBJ2-3, with 9 nucleotides matching TRBD1. This CDR3 has 16 residues. The germline gives CDR1 SGHNT, CDR2 YYREEE (reference sequence). J gave up 3 bases and V 3 bases, and 8 bases lay outside the gene matches. Here the CDR3 reads CASSSNPGQGTDTQYF. The CDR3, as DNA: TGTGCCAGCAGCTCTAATCCGGGACAGGGAACAGATACGCAGTATTTT.

The chain has TRBV5-6 and TRBJ1-1; no clear D gene. CDR3 length: 13 residues. CDR1 is SGHDT and CDR2 is YYEEEE in the germline V gene. With 6 bases removed from V and 6 bases from J, the gap between germline ends came to 15 bases. The CDR3 loop reads CASKTRRRAEAFF. DNA of the CDR3: TGTGCCAGCAAGACAAGGAGGAGGGCTGAAGCTTTCTTT.

The chain carries TRBV19 and TRBJ1-5; the D is unclear. The CDR3 totals 15 residues. V was cut by 5 bases and J by 3 bases, with 14 bases left in between. The germline V gene encodes CDR1 LNHDA and CDR2 SQIVND (reference sequence). The CDR3 is CASSWAGRANQPQHF. Written as DNA, the CDR3 is TGTGCCAGTAGTTGGGCAGGACGGGCCAATCAGCCCCAGCATTTT.

The chain has TRBV7-6 and TRBJ2-7; D is unresolved. The ends were cut back, 5 bases at V and 4 bases at J, with 9 bases in the middle. Looked up from germline, CDR1 is SGHVS and CDR2 is FNYEAQ. This CDR3 is 12 amino acids long. CDR3 in amino acids: CASSPRTYEQYF. The CDR3 nucleotides are TGTGCCAGCAGCCCCCGTACGTACGAGCAGTACTTC.

The chain combines TRBV2 with TRBJ2-1, with 12 bases aligning to TRBD2. The V segment lost 0 bases and the J segment 3 bases; nucleotides outside the gene matches: 9. Germline V lookup: CDR1 SNHLY, CDR2 FYNNEI. The CDR3 covers 19 residues. The CDR3: CASSEALGTSGGSYNEQFF. CDR3 nucleotides: TGTGCCAGCAGTGAAGCGCTTGGTACTAGCGGGGGGAGCTACAATGAGCAGTTCTTC.

Written as DNA, the CDR3 is TGTGCCAGCAGCACTAGCCGCCAAGAGACCCAGTACTTC. This gives the protein CASSTSRQETQYF. This chain uses TRBV7-8 with TRBJ2-5, with D possibly matching TRBD2 (6 bases). The V end lost 5 bases, the J end lost 1 base, and 8 bases lay between the germline ends. The length of the CDR3 is 13 residues. Per the germline V gene, CDR1 is SGHVS and CDR2 is FQNEAQ.

The V and J genes are TRBV10-1 and TRBJ2-1, with D possibly being TRBD1 (5 bases). V was trimmed by 10 bases and J by 4 bases, leaving 14 bases between them. Germline-derived CDR1 and CDR2 are WNHNN and SYGVQD (reference sequence). This CDR3 is built from 13 residues. The CDR3 region has the DNA TGCGCCACCAGGGCGGCAGTATACAATGAGCAGTTCTTC. This sequence encodes CATRAAVYNEQFF.

The rearrangement uses TRBV7-2 and TRBJ2-7; TRBD2 matches at 11 bases. The CDR3 length is 13 residues. Germline V gene data show CDR1 as SGHTA and CDR2 as FQGNSA. The junction had 4 bases not matched to a gene; V was cut back by 5 bases and J by 7 bases. The CDR3 bases are TGTGCCAGCAGCCCGGGACTAGCGGAAGAGCAGTACTTC. It codes for CASSPGLAEEQYF.

The chain couples TRBV5-1 to TRBJ1-1; D might be TRBD1 (6 bases). Germline V CDR1 and CDR2: SGHRS, YFSETQ. Trimming shortened V by 9 bases and J by 3 bases, and 15 bases separated the two germline ends. The CDR3 covers 13 residues. The CDR3 DNA follows: TGCGCCACCCTAACAGGGACCTACACTGAAGCTTTCTTT. Amino acid sequence: CATLTGTYTEAFF.

This rearrangement joins TRBV28 to TRBJ2-1, with D possibly called TRBD1 or TRBD2 (5 bases each). This CDR3 region has 14 residues. Germline-derived CDR1 and CDR2 are MDHEN and SYDVKM. V lost 6 bases to trimming and J lost 0 bases, with 9 bases between them. CDR3 loop: CASSPGGSYNEQFF. The CDR3 region has the DNA TGTGCCAGCAGCCCTGGGGGCTCCTACAATGAGCAGTTCTTC.

This chain links TRBV5-1 with TRBJ1-1; TRBD1 agrees at 7 bases. CDR3 size: 14 residues. The germline CDR1 and CDR2 sequences are SGHRS and YFSETQ. Germline trimming cut 4 bases from V and 4 bases from J; bases unmatched to any gene: 7. The CDR3 sequence: CASSTQGGGTEAFF. CDR3 DNA: TGCGCCAGCAGCACCCAGGGGGGTGGCACTGAAGCTTTCTTT.

This clone was observed a single time. The chain recombines TRBV7-2 with TRBJ1-5, with D uncertain. This CDR3 region has 13 residues. The V end lost 5 bases, the J end lost 6 bases, and 11 bases lay between the germline ends. CDR1 is SGHTA and CDR2 is FQGNSA in the germline V gene. As DNA, the CDR3 is TGTGCCAGCAGCCCCGAGCCAGTTCAGCCCCAGCATTTT. Encoded protein: CASSPEPVQPQHF. Drawing the rest from reference TRBV7-2 and TRBJ1-5, the complete variable domain is GAGVSQSPSNKVTEKGKDVELRCDPISGHTALYWYRQSLGQGLEFLIYFQGNSAPDKSGLPSDRFSAERTGGSVSTLTIQRTQQEDSAVYLCASSPEPVQPQHFGDGTRLSIL.

The J gene is TRBJ2-7, the V gene TRBV2; perhaps TRBD1 as D (6 bases). CDR3 size: 13 residues. Between the trimmed V and J ends, which lost 6 bases and 2 bases, there was a span of 11 bases. Germline assignment: CDR1 SNHLY and CDR2 FYNNEI. The CDR3 nucleotides read TGTGCCAGCAGGGCCGACAGGACCTACGAGCAGTACTTC. Amino acid sequence: CASRADRTYEQYF. The whole variable domain, filled in from reference TRBV2 and TRBJ2-7, reads EPEVTQTPSHQVTQMGQEVILRCVPISNHLYFYWYRQILGQKVEFLVSFYNNEISEKSEIFDDQFSVERPDGSNFTLKIRSTKLEDSAMYFCASRADRTYEQYFGPGTRLTVT.

The V call is TRBV15, the J call TRBJ2-1; D uncertain. V was pared by 0 bases and J by 10 bases, with 7 bases between. This CDR3 contains 12 residues. Germline assignment: CDR1 LNHNV and CDR2 YYDKDF (reference sequence). The CDR3 region has the DNA TGTGCCACCAGCAGAGATCATTCAGAGCAGTTCTTC. The encoded protein is CATSRDHSEQFF.

The V and J genes are TRBV11-3 and TRBJ1-1; the D is unclear. The CDR3 is 14 amino acids. Trimming cost V 4 bases and J 1 base, with 10 bases left between them. Germline V gene sequence: CDR1 SGHNT, CDR2 YENEEA. CDR3 region: CASSSRTGNTEAFF. The CDR3 DNA sequence: TGTGCCAGCAGCTCCCGGACGGGGAACACTGAAGCTTTCTTT.

V usage is TRBV27 and J usage is TRBJ2-3, with a possible D match to TRBD1 (5 bases). The V gene's germline CDR1 is MNHEY and CDR2 SMNVEV (reference sequence). The CDR3 has 12 amino acids. Trimming cost V 6 bases and J 4 bases, with 8 bases left between them. CDR3 sequence: CASSRAPDTQYF. CDR3 nucleotides: TGTGCCAGCAGCAGGGCCCCAGATACGCAGTATTTT.

This sequence joins TRBV9 and TRBJ2-2; D gene uncertain. V was pared by 3 bases and J by 1 base, with 7 bases between. Germline CDR1 is SGDLS and CDR2 is YYNGEE. This CDR3 comprises 14 residues. CDR3 loop: CASSARLNTGELFF. The DNA for the CDR3 is TGTGCCAGCAGCGCCCGCTTGAACACCGGGGAGCTGTTTTTT.

This clone was observed a single time. The J gene is TRBJ1-5, the V gene TRBV6-1; tentatively, D is TRBD1 (5 bases). The V and J ends lost 9 bases and 7 bases respectively, with 16 bases between them. This CDR3 has 13 amino acids. Germline loops: CDR1 MNHNS, CDR2 SASEGT. This CDR3 is CASCSGGTQPQHF. Written as DNA, the CDR3 is TGTGCCAGTTGTAGTGGGGGAACGCAGCCCCAGCATTTT.

The CDR3 DNA sequence: TGTGCCAGCAGTGAGGGGACCGGGACAGGGGGTAGTCCCCAGCATTTT. Translation: CASSEGTGTGGSPQHF. J is TRBJ1-5 and V is TRBV6-1, with 11 bases lining up with TRBD1. CDR3 length: 16 amino acids. Germline V lookup: CDR1 MNHNS, CDR2 SASEGT. V dropped 3 bases and J dropped 10; count of bases not matched to a gene: 11.

This chain uses TRBV6-1 with TRBJ1-3; D is ambiguous. The CDR3 is 13 amino acids. V dropped 6 bases and J dropped 0 bases, with 6 bases sitting between them. Germline lookup yields CDR1 MNHNS and CDR2 SASEGT. The CDR3 coding sequence is TGTGCCAGCAGGGCCCACTCTGGAAACACCATATATTTT. Protein: CASRAHSGNTIYF.

This chain connects TRBV5-1 to TRBJ1-3; the D is unclear. The germline CDR1 and CDR2 sequences are SGHRS and YFSETQ. This CDR3 comprises 14 residues. The V and J ends lost 0 bases and 0 bases respectively, with 4 bases between them. This CDR3 reads CASSLELSGNTIYF. The DNA of the CDR3 is TGCGCCAGCAGCTTGGAACTCTCTGGAAACACCATATATTTT.

This clone has only one observation. This rearrangement joins TRBV6-5 to TRBJ1-6, with TRBD1 matching 7 bases. V shed 2 bases, J shed 6 bases, and the junction held 7 bases outside the gene matches. The CDR3 sequence is 16 residues long. Germline V gives CDR1 MNHEY, CDR2 SVGAGI. The DNA for the CDR3 is TGTGCCAGCAGTTACCAAAGGACAGGCCTTAATTCACCCCTCCACTTT. It is translated as CASSYQRTGLNSPLHF.

This chain connects TRBV7-9 to TRBJ2-5, with 13 bases fitting TRBD2. The germline gives CDR1 SEHNR, CDR2 FQNEAQ (reference sequence). After removal of 6 bases from V and 5 bases from J, the junction contained 12 bases not matched to a gene. The CDR3 contains 17 residues. CDR3 in DNA: TGTGCCAGCAGTTCCGGACTAGCGGGAGCTTGGGGGGAGACCCAGTACTTC. It codes for CASSSGLAGAWGETQYF.

The chain links TRBV9 to TRBJ2-2; the match to TRBD2 covers 8 bases. This CDR3 contains 16 residues. V was pared by 0 bases and J by 3 bases, with 4 bases of the junction left unmatched. CDR1 and CDR2 from the germline V gene are SGDLS and YYNGEE. The DNA of the CDR3 is TGTGCCAGCAGCGTAGAATCTAGCGGGTACACCGGGGAGCTGTTTTTT. It is translated as CASSVESSGYTGELFF.

In nucleotides, the CDR3 is TGTGCCAGCAGCCATTTGAGTTTCAGGGGGCCGAAATCCACAGATACGCAGTATTTT. This translates into CASSHLSFRGPKSTDTQYF. The chain uses TRBV14 and TRBJ2-3, with TRBD1 identical over 8 bases. CDR3 length: 19 amino acids. Trimming took 3 bases from V and 2 from J; bases not matched to a gene: 16. From germline, CDR1 is SGHDN and CDR2 FVKESK.